A selection of T cell receptor beta chains follows, all from one sample in a study of blood T cell dynamics during melanoma immunotherapy. Clones were sequenced by immunoSEQ multiplex PCR, and TCRdb holds only the in-frame ones, with some missing. Here the sample spans about 8,000 clones, approximately 87% being singletons. Sequencing was performed on blood, taken from a patient treated with checkpoint blockade. The receptors come from a human donor with melanoma. CDR3s include the opening cysteine and the closing phenylalanine or tryptophan. A D gene is named only where the DNA matches it firmly. Clone size is shown for a subset of rows, as once, few, many or a class of expanded clone.

d_call cdr3_length j_call clone_size v_call cdr3_nt cdr3_aa
NA 14 TRBJ1-4 NA TRBV5-8 TGTGCCAGCAGCTTGTCGGTATATGCTGAAAAACTGTTTTTT CASSLSVYAEKLFF
NA 14 TRBJ1-2 once TRBV18 TGTGCCAGCTCACCAGGGGGCGATATCTATGGCTACACCTTC CASSPGGDIYGYTF
NA 14 TRBJ1-2 NA TRBV6-1 TGTGCCAGCACTACGGACGGACAGAACTATGGCTACACCTTC CASTTDGQNYGYTF
NA 15 TRBJ1-2 NA TRBV6-5 TGTGCCAGCAGTTCCCCCGGGGCTGGAGTCTATGGCTACACCTTC CASSSPGAGVYGYTF
NA 14 TRBJ1-5 NA TRBV10-3 TGTGCCATCAGTGAAAGACAGTCCAATCAGCCCCAGCATTTT CAISERQSNQPQHF
TRBD1 13 TRBJ2-7 NA TRBV5-1 TGCGCCAGCAGACAAGGACAGGGGGCCCGACAGTACTTC CASRQGQGARQYF
NA 12 TRBJ2-1 once TRBV7-2 TGTGCCAGCAGCACACCTAGGGGTGAGCAGTTCTTC CASSTPRGEQFF
NA 15 TRBJ2-7 NA TRBV9 TGTGCCAGCAGCCTCTTTTCGGGACCCAGCATCGAGCAGTACTTC CASSLFSGPSIEQYF
NA 14 TRBJ1-1 once TRBV6-1 TGTGCCAGCAGTGCCTACACGGAGAACACTGAAGCTTTCTTT CASSAYTENTEAFF
NA 15 TRBJ1-5 NA TRBV6-1 TGTGCCAGCAGTGAAGCGCTCGGGGAAGGGCAGCCCCAGCATTTT CASSEALGEGQPQHF
TRBD1 13 TRBJ2-5 NA TRBV29-1 TGCAGCGTAGAACAGGGGGAGTGGGAGACCCAGTACTTC CSVEQGEWETQYF
TRBD1 15 TRBJ1-4 NA TRBV6-5 TGTGCCAGCAGTTTGACAGGGGGCGCATACGAAAAACTGTTTTTT CASSLTGGAYEKLFF
TRBD1 18 TRBJ1-1 NA TRBV5-1 TGCGCCAGCAGTTCCTCCAGGGGGGCGCGGACTCAAGGCACTGAAGCTTTCTTT CASSSSRGARTQGTEAFF
NA 12 TRBJ1-5 NA TRBV4-1 TGCGCCAGCAGCCAAGCCGGTCAGCCCCAGCATTTT CASSQAGQPQHF
NA 16 TRBJ1-2 NA TRBV18 TGTGCCAGCTCACCCCCCGGCCAGGGGCTTTTTGATGGCTACACCTTC CASSPPGQGLFDGYTF
NA 11 TRBJ1-5 NA TRBV2 TGTGCCAGCAGTGAAATAGGGCCCCAGCATTTT CASSEIGPQHF
NA 13 TRBJ1-2 NA TRBV11-1 TGTGCCAGCAGCTCCGACACTTGGTATGGCTACACCTTC CASSSDTWYGYTF
TRBD1 15 TRBJ2-6 NA TRBV6-5 TGTGCCAGCAGCCGTGACAGGGCTGGGGCCAACGTCCTGACTTTC CASSRDRAGANVLTF
TRBD1 14 TRBJ1-5 once TRBV19 TGTGCCAGTAGTGGCGGGACAGGGTGGTCGCCCCAGCATTTT CASSGGTGWSPQHF
NA 18 TRBJ1-2 once TRBV11-2 TGTGCCAGCAGCTTGGCCCCACCCTTGGGGCTTTCTAACTATGGCTACACCTTC CASSLAPPLGLSNYGYTF
NA 14 TRBJ2-1 NA TRBV7-3 TGTGCCAGCAGCCGCCGGGACGGATACAATGAGCAGTTCTTC CASSRRDGYNEQFF
NA 16 TRBJ1-5 NA TRBV19 TGTGCCAGTAGTATAGGCCAGATTTATAGCAATCAGCCCCAGCATTTT CASSIGQIYSNQPQHF
NA 16 TRBJ2-7 NA TRBV27 TGTGCCAGCATCCCGAGAGGGACGGGGGGCACCTACGAGCAGTACTTC CASIPRGTGGTYEQYF
TRBD1 16 TRBJ1-1 NA TRBV18 TGTGCCAGCTCACCCCCCTTACAGGGGCCTAACACTGAAGCTTTCTTT CASSPPLQGPNTEAFF
NA 15 TRBJ1-1 NA TRBV4-2 TGTGCCAGCAGCCAAGCTACAGGGCCTCCCACTGAAGCTTTCTTT CASSQATGPPTEAFF
TRBD1 16 TRBJ1-1 few TRBV19 TGTGCCAGTAGTACCGGACAGGGGTTTTGGGAGACTGAAGCTTTCTTT CASSTGQGFWETEAFF
NA 17 TRBJ2-7 NA TRBV5-1 TGCGCCAGCAGCTTGGCCGCGGGGACAGCGAGCTCCTACGAGCAGTACTTC CASSLAAGTASSYEQYF
NA 15 TRBJ1-5 NA TRBV6-1 TGTGCCAGCAGTGTTTTGCGGGGGGCGGATCAGCCCCAGCATTTT CASSVLRGADQPQHF
NA 15 TRBJ1-6 few TRBV7-2 TGTGCCAGCAGCTTAAGGGTCCTAGGGGGTTCACCCCTCCACTTT CASSLRVLGGSPLHF
NA 14 TRBJ1-1 NA TRBV5-1 TGCGCCAGCAGCGACGCTTCAGGGAACACTGAAGCTTTCTTT CASSDASGNTEAFF
NA 14 TRBJ2-3 NA TRBV5-1 TGCGCCAGCAGCTTGGAGGGTAGAGAAGATACGCAGTATTTT CASSLEGREDTQYF
NA 16 TRBJ1-3 NA TRBV15 TGTGCCACCAGCAGAGATGACCCCCGCTCTGGAAACACCATATATTTT CATSRDDPRSGNTIYF
NA 14 TRBJ1-5 NA TRBV6-6 TGTGCCAGCAGTTACTCGCAGGGTAATCAGCCCCAGCATTTT CASSYSQGNQPQHF
NA 17 TRBJ2-7 NA TRBV21-1 TGTGCCAGCAGCAAAGCGCTTTGGGAGAGAAGCTCCTACGAGCAGTACTTC CASSKALWERSSYEQYF
TRBD1 13 TRBJ1-2 NA TRBV5-1 TGCGCCAGCAGCACCGACAGGGCGTCTGGCTACACCTTC CASSTDRASGYTF
TRBD2 16 TRBJ2-1 NA TRBV28 TGTGCCAGCAGTCGGACTAGCAGAAGCTCCTACAATGAGCAGTTCTTC CASSRTSRSSYNEQFF
NA 13 TRBJ1-1 NA TRBV2 TGTGCCAGCTCTGCCATGGGGAACACTGAAGCTTTCTTT CASSAMGNTEAFF
TRBD1 13 TRBJ1-2 NA TRBV2 TGTGCCAGCAAGGAGACAGGGAACTATGGCTACACCTTC CASKETGNYGYTF
NA 14 TRBJ2-6 NA TRBV19 TGTGCCAGTTCCAAAATAACTGGGGCCAACGTCCTGACTTTC CASSKITGANVLTF
NA 15 TRBJ1-1 NA TRBV6-1 TGTGCCAGCAGTGAAGGGGGGGGAATGAACACTGAAGCTTTCTTT CASSEGGGMNTEAFF
TRBD1 15 TRBJ1-1 NA TRBV11-2 TGTGCCAGCAGCTTAGGGGCAGGGGGCCGGAATGAAGCTTTCTTT CASSLGAGGRNEAFF
NA 13 TRBJ1-5 NA TRBV6-1 TGTGCCAGCAGAGCGGGATGGACTCAGCCCCAGCATTTT CASRAGWTQPQHF
NA 14 TRBJ2-7 few TRBV30 TGTGCCTGGAGTGTAGGAGGGGCCTCCTACGAGCAGTACTTC CAWSVGGASYEQYF
TRBD1 19 TRBJ1-6 NA TRBV12-5 TGTGCTAGTGGTTTAAGATTGTGGGGACAGGGCACCTATAATTCACCCCTCCACTTT CASGLRLWGQGTYNSPLHF
NA 16 TRBJ1-2 NA TRBV11-2 TGTGCCAGCAGCTCTATGGGGAGGGCGGAGGGGTATGGCTACACCTTC CASSSMGRAEGYGYTF
NA 14 TRBJ2-7 NA TRBV5-1 TGCGCCAGCAGCTTGGTCGGGAGCTCCTACGAGCAGTACTTC CASSLVGSSYEQYF
NA 15 TRBJ2-7 NA TRBV7-9 TGTGCCAGCAGCTTAGAGGGGGGGACAGCCTACGAGCAGTACTTC CASSLEGGTAYEQYF
NA 14 TRBJ1-1 NA TRBV10-2 TGCGCCAGCAGTAGTTCCGGGATTGGTACTGAAGCTTTCTTT CASSSSGIGTEAFF